The 13 T cell receptor beta chains below come from one sample, sequenced in a study of cytomegalovirus exposure and HLA in healthy donors. The PCR contained 60 Vbeta and 13 Jbeta primers. The protocol was immunoSEQ multiplex PCR, while the TCRdb copy is restricted to in-frame clones and leaves out a portion. The data show 150,000 to 190,000 clones, with approximately 81% seen just once and roughly 2.4% held by the top ten. The sample comprised PBMCs. The receptors were sampled from a woman aged 18-35 years in good health and CMV-seronegative.

The chain combines TRBV19 with TRBJ1-1; 9 positions agree with TRBD1. Germline lookup yields CDR1 LNHDA and CDR2 SQIVND (reference sequence). V was clipped by 6 bases and J by 0 bases; unmatched bases: 11. This CDR3 is 17 amino acids long. The CDR3 DNA is TGTGCCAGTAGGGACAGGGGAATCTGGAGTATGAACACTGAAGCTTTCTTT. Amino acid sequence: CASRDRGIWSMNTEAFF.

This clone occurred once. V is TRBV5-4 and J is TRBJ1-2; D ambiguous. The CDR3 covers 15 residues. V dropped 4 bases and J dropped 8 bases, with 21 bases sitting between them. Germline CDR1 is SGHNT and CDR2 is YYREEE (reference sequence). The CDR3 reads CASSETPLNLKGYTF. CDR3 coding DNA: TGTGCCAGCAGCGAAACACCGCTCAACCTGAAGGGCTACACCTTC.

The chain has TRBV10-1 and TRBJ2-1, with D uncertain. The CDR3 runs 14 residues. From germline, CDR1 is WNHNN and CDR2 SYGVQD (reference sequence). V was pared by 6 bases and J by 4 bases, with 13 bases between. As DNA, the CDR3 is TGCGCCAGCAGGACGGCAGCGAGGTACAATGAGCAGTTCTTC. It encodes CASRTAARYNEQFF.

The chain recombines TRBV27 with TRBJ1-6; 10 nucleotides agree with TRBD1. Germline V gene data show CDR1 as MNHEY and CDR2 as SMNVEV (reference sequence). The CDR3 has 15 residues. Trimming removed 10 bases from V and 8 bases from J; junction bases left unmatched: 11. This chain's CDR3 is CANRLPGTGDSPLHF. The CDR3 bases are TGTGCCAACAGGCTCCCCGGGACAGGGGATTCACCCCTCCACTTT.

The CDR3 loop is CASSPTDRLSNQPQHF. The CDR3 region has the DNA TGCGCCAGCAGCCCTACAGACCGCCTTAGCAATCAGCCCCAGCATTTT. The V call is TRBV4-3, the J call TRBJ1-5; D gene uncertain. The CDR3 is made up of 16 amino acids. Per the germline V gene, CDR1 is LGHNA and CDR2 is YSLEER. Trimming removed 4 bases from V and 0 bases from J, with 13 bases in between.

This chain uses TRBV9 with TRBJ2-2, with 11 bases fitting TRBD2. Germline loops: CDR1 SGDLS, CDR2 YYNGEE. The CDR3 loop spans 15 amino acids. V lost 4 bases and J lost 4; bases outside the gene matches: 3. This CDR3 reads CASSPGLAGTGELFF. In DNA form, the CDR3 reads TGTGCCAGCAGCCCCGGACTAGCGGGCACCGGGGAGCTGTTTTTT.

The chain uses TRBV28 and TRBJ2-7; 10 bases agree with TRBD1. This CDR3 contains 14 residues. The germline V gene encodes CDR1 MDHEN and CDR2 SYDVKM. V lost 7 bases to trimming and J lost 3 bases; unmatched junction nucleotides: 6. CDR3 coding DNA: TGTGCCAGCACTTCAGGACAGGGGGGCTACGAGCAGTACTTC. Translation gives CASTSGQGGYEQYF.

The CDR3: CASSSTSGGHTGELFF. CDR3 DNA sequence: TGTGCCAGCAGCTCCACTAGCGGGGGTCACACCGGGGAGCTGTTTTTT. The V and J genes are TRBV9 and TRBJ2-2, with 11 bases identical to TRBD2. Trimming cost V 4 bases and J 3 bases; bases outside gene matches: 5. CDR1 is SGDLS and CDR2 is YYNGEE in the germline V gene. The CDR3 is 16 amino acids.

J is TRBJ2-1 and V is TRBV9, with D possibly TRBD1 on 5 matching bases. The CDR3 consists of 15 residues. Germline loops: CDR1 SGDLS, CDR2 YYNGEE. The germline V and J ends were trimmed by 4 bases and 2 bases, with 13 bases remaining between them. The CDR3 bases are TGTGCCAGCAGCCCATTCGACAGCGCCTACAATGAGCAGTTCTTC. Protein: CASSPFDSAYNEQFF.

In regard to this clone: One end of the junction varies from germline; a read error may be responsible. The chain has TRBV6-5 and TRBJ1-1, with D uncertain. Germline V gene lookup returns CDR1 MNHEY and CDR2 SVGAGI. The CDR3 totals 12 residues. The CDR3 here is CASSATGCSPHF. In DNA, the CDR3 is TGTGCCAGCAGTGCCACCGGGTGTTCCCCCCATTTT.

The chain uses TRBV25-1 and TRBJ1-3; possibly TRBD1 for D (5 bases). V dropped 1 base and J dropped 0 bases, with 10 bases sitting between them. Germline V gives CDR1 MGHDK, CDR2 SYGVNS. The CDR3 runs to 16 residues. CDR3 coding DNA: TGTGCCAGCAGTGAATCCCTGGGACTCTCTGGAAACACCATATATTTT. Protein sequence: CASSESLGLSGNTIYF.

V gene TRBV5-4 combines with J gene TRBJ1-2; D possibly corresponds to TRBD1 (5 bases). CDR3 size: 14 residues. The germline V gene has CDR1 SGHNT and CDR2 YYREEE (reference sequence). V was cut by 6 bases and J by 3 bases, with 15 bases left in between. CDR3 in amino acids: CASTDQGGYYGYTF. The CDR3 DNA is TGTGCCAGCACCGACCAGGGAGGGTACTATGGCTACACCTTC.

This clone occurred once. The CDR3 sequence: CASSVGSGSSYEQYF. DNA for the CDR3: TGTGCCAGCAGCGTAGGAAGCGGAAGCTCCTACGAGCAGTACTTC. V usage is TRBV9 and J usage is TRBJ2-7; D may be TRBD2 (5 bases). CDR3 length: 15 amino acids. Germline CDR1 and CDR2: SGDLS and YYNGEE. V lost 0 bases and J 0 bases, leaving 10 bases between the germline ends.